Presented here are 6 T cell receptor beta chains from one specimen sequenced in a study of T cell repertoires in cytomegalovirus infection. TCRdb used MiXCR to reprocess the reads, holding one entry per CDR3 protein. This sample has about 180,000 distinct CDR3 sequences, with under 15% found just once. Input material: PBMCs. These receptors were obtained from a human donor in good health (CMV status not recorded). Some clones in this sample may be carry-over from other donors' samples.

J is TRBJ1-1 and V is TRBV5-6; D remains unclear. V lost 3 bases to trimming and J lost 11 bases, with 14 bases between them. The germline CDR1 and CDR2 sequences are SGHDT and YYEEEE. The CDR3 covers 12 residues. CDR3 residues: CASSSRSRRAFF. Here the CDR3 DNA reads TGTGCCAGCAGCTCCCGGTCAAGGAGGGCTTTCTTT. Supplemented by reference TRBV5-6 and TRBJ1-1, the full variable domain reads DAGVTQSPTHLIKTRGQQVTLRCSPKSGHDTVSWYQQALGQGPQFIFQYYEEEERQRGNFPDRFSGHQFPNYSSELNVNALLLGDSALYLCASSSRSRRAFFGQGTRLTVV.

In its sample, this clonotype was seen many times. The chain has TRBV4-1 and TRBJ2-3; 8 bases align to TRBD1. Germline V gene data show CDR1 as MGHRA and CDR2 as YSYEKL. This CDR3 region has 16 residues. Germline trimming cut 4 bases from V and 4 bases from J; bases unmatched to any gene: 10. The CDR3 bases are TGCGCCAGCAGCCCTATTTCCGGGACAGGCGCAGATACGCAGTATTTT. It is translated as CASSPISGTGADTQYF.

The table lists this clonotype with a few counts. DNA for the CDR3: TGTGCCAGCAGTTTACCCGGGTCAGCAAAGCCCCAGCATTTT. Its protein product is CASSLPGSAKPQHF. This sequence joins TRBV28 and TRBJ1-5; D not certain. Germline V CDR1 and CDR2: MDHEN, SYDVKM. This CDR3 has 14 residues. The V gene lost 2 bases and the J gene lost 8 bases, with 13 bases spanning the gap. Together with reference TRBV28 and TRBJ1-5, the CDR3 gives the full variable domain: DVKVTQSSRYLVKRTGEKVFLECVQDMDHENMFWYRQDPGLGLRLIYFSYDVKMKEKGDIPEGYSVSREKKERFSLILESASTNQTSMYLCASSLPGSAKPQHFGDGTRLSIL.

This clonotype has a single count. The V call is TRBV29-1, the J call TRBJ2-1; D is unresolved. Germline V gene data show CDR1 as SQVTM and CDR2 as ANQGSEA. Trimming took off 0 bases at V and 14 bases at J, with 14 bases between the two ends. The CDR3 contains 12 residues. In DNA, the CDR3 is TGCAGCGTTGAAGAAAGGTGGCTTCCGAAGTTCTTC. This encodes CSVEERWLPKFF.

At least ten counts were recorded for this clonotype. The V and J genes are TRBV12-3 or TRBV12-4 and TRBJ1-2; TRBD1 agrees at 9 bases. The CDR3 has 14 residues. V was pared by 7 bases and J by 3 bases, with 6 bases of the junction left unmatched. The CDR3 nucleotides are TGTGCCAGCAATACAGGGGGCCAGGACTATGGCTACACCTTC. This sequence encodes CASNTGGQDYGYTF.

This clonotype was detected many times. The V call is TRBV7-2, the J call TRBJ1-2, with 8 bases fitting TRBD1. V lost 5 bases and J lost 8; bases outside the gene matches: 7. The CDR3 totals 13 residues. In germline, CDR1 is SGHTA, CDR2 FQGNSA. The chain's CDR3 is CASSQDRVGGYTF. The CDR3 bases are TGTGCCAGCAGCCAGGACAGGGTTGGCGGCTACACCTTC.